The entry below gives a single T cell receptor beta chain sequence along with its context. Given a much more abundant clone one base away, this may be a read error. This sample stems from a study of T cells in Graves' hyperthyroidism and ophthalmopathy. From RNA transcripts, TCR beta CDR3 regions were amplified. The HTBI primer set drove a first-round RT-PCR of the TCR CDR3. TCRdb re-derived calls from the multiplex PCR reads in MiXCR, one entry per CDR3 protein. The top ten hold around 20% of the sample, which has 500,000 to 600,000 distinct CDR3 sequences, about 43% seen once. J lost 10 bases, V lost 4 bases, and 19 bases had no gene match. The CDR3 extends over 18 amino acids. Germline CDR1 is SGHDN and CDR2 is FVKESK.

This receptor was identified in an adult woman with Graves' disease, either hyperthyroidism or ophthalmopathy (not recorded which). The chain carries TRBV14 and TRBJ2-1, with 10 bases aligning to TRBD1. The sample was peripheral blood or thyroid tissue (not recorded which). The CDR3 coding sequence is TGTGCCAGCAGCCTCCGGGACAGGGGTCCCGTCTGGTCCTACGAGCAGTTCTTC. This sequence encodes CASSLRDRGPVWSYEQFF.